The rows below give T cell receptor beta chains drawn from one sample of a study of neoadjuvant nivolumab and ipilimumab in lung cancer. TCRdb's table, derived via immunoSEQ multiplex PCR, lists solely in-frame clones and lacks some. The table has some 37,000 clones, roughly nine tenths seen once; the top ten hold 2.5% to 4%. The starting material was peripheral blood, obtained before neoadjuvant nivolumab, alone or with ipilimumab. The receptors shown here come from an adult with non-small cell lung cancer. Both conserved end residues are part of each CDR3. D genes are given only for firm matches. Clone size is given for some rows only: seen once, a few or many times, or a class if the clone is expanded.

J gene,V gene,clone size,D gene,CDR3 protein,CDR3 DNA
TRBJ2-3,TRBV7-9,-,-,CASSSLSSGVDTQYF,TGTGCCAGCAGCTCGCTCAGTTCAGGGGTGGATACGCAGTATTTT
TRBJ1-1,TRBV6-5,-,-,CASGGYTEAFF,TGTGCCAGCGGAGGGTACACTGAAGCTTTCTTT
TRBJ2-1,TRBV15,-,TRBD2,CATSRASGTSGTGEQFF,TGTGCCACCAGCAGAGCCTCCGGGACTAGCGGGACGGGTGAGCAGTTCTTC
TRBJ2-3,TRBV7-3,once,TRBD2,CASSLTSGTDTQYF,TGTGCCAGCAGCTTAACTAGCGGGACAGATACGCAGTATTTT
TRBJ1-2,TRBV27,-,TRBD1,CASAGRGQWGGYTF,TGTGCCAGCGCGGGCAGGGGGCAATGGGGCGGCTACACCTTC
TRBJ2-1,TRBV2,-,-,CASSVDTGNNEQFF,TGTGCCAGCAGTGTAGATACGGGCAACAATGAGCAGTTCTTC
TRBJ2-7,TRBV5-6,-,-,CASSLGTRGSYEQYF,TGTGCCAGCAGCTTGGGGACTCGGGGGTCTTACGAGCAGTACTTC
TRBJ2-7,TRBV27,-,TRBD2,CASSLPLLGGEIPSYEQYF,TGTGCCAGCAGTTTACCCCTGCTCGGGGGGGAAATCCCCTCCTACGAGCAGTACTTC
TRBJ1-5,TRBV19,-,-,CASSIDLFNQPQHF,TGTGCCAGTAGTATAGACCTTTTCAATCAGCCCCAGCATTTT
TRBJ2-7,TRBV7-9,-,-,CASSLLDEQYF,TGTGCCAGCAGCTTATTGGACGAGCAGTACTTC
TRBJ2-4,TRBV28,-,-,CASSAIEAVLAKNIQYF,TGTGCCAGCAGTGCCATCGAGGCAGTTCTAGCCAAAAACATTCAGTACTTC
TRBJ2-1,TRBV5-6,-,-,CASSLGGSLNEQFF,TGTGCCAGCAGCTTGGGTGGGAGCTTAAATGAGCAGTTCTTC
TRBJ1-2,TRBV25-1,-,-,CASSQEGGYTF,TGTGCCAGCAGTCAGGAGGGGGGCTACACCTTC
TRBJ2-7,TRBV2,-,-,CATKPGDGTPSAYEQYF,TGTGCCACCAAGCCAGGGGACGGGACACCCTCCGCCTACGAGCAGTACTTC
TRBJ2-1,TRBV6-1,-,TRBD2,CASSLPPGGFNEQFF,TGTGCCAGCAGTTTGCCGCCGGGGGGATTCAATGAGCAGTTCTTC
TRBJ2-2,TRBV19,-,TRBD1,CASQGTGYSRTGELFF,TGTGCCAGCCAGGGGACAGGGTATTCGCGGACCGGGGAGCTGTTTTTT
TRBJ2-1,TRBV7-2,-,-,CASSPVPSYNEQFF,TGTGCCAGCAGCCCAGTACCCTCCTACAATGAGCAGTTCTTC
TRBJ2-1,TRBV5-4,-,-,CASSFDGPPNEQFF,TGTGCCAGCAGCTTCGATGGGCCTCCCAATGAGCAGTTCTTC
TRBJ2-7,TRBV7-2,few,-,CASSPGHYEQYF,TGTGCCAGCAGCCCCGGCCACTACGAGCAGTACTTC
TRBJ2-7,TRBV7-9,-,-,CASSLAFGHSHNF,TGTGCCAGCAGCTTAGCCTTTGGCCACAGTCATAACTTC
TRBJ2-5,TRBV11-2,-,-,CASSAPAVLGKTQYF,TGTGCCAGCAGCGCCCCCGCAGTACTGGGGAAGACCCAGTACTTC
TRBJ2-7,TRBV27,-,TRBD2,CASSLRLAGNSYEQYF,TGTGCCAGCAGTTTGCGACTAGCGGGTAACTCCTACGAGCAGTACTTC
TRBJ2-7,TRBV6-5,-,TRBD1,CASSYSVGTGAYEQYF,TGTGCCAGCAGTTACTCGGTTGGGACAGGGGCCTACGAGCAGTACTTC
TRBJ2-7,TRBV14,few,-,CASAGQSYEQYF,TGTGCCAGCGCGGGACAGTCGTACGAGCAGTACTTC
TRBJ1-5,TRBV19,few,-,CASSIGHRQPQHF,TGTGCCAGTAGTATAGGACACAGGCAGCCCCAGCATTTT
TRBJ1-1,TRBV6-1,-,-,CASSERGRVVGAFF,TGTGCCAGCAGTGAACGGGGGCGGGTGGTAGGAGCTTTCTTT
TRBJ1-3,TRBV30,once,-,CAWIFPGGNTIYF,TGTGCCTGGATTTTTCCGGGTGGAAACACCATATATTTT
TRBJ1-3,TRBV9,-,-,CASSAVGWGSGNTIYF,TGTGCCAGCAGCGCGGTGGGTTGGGGCTCTGGAAACACCATATATTTT